This TCR beta chain was recorded in a study of PD-L1 blockade in urothelial cancer. Across the study: A median of around 1,500 T cells was found per tumor sample.

Synthetic analogs of TCR templates were spiked into every PCR. The method was immunoSEQ multiplex PCR; TCRdb's version includes in-frame clones alone and lacks a portion of them. Found here are several hundred clones, about 40% of them singletons; the top ten hold about 11%. Looked up from germline, CDR1 is KGHSH and CDR2 is LQKENI. CDR3 length: 13 amino acids. The ends were cut back, 3 bases at V and 5 bases at J, with 10 bases in the middle. The TCR comes from a man over 45 with urothelial cancer. This specimen was tumor tissue, taken before atezolizumab (anti-PD-L1) treatment. This chain joins TRBV18 and TRBJ2-5; no clear D gene. The CDR3 sequence: CASSPGLVETQYF. CDR3 sequence (DNA): TGTGCCAGCTCACCGGGCCTAGTGGAGACCCAGTACTTC.